What follows are 29 T cell receptor beta chains derived from one specimen sequenced in a study of blood T cell repertoires in COVID-19. Only in-frame clones appear in the TCRdb table, and some are missing; sequencing was by immunoSEQ multiplex PCR. Of under 150,000 clones in the sample, more than 70% are singletons; the top ten hold approximately 5%. Sequencing was performed on peripheral blood. The receptors stem from a woman in her forties or fifties with acute or convalescent COVID-19.

The chain's CDR3 is CASSQAFEETQYF. The CDR3 DNA follows: TGTGCCAGCAGCCAAGCGTTTGAAGAGACCCAGTACTTC. The chain has TRBV7-2 and TRBJ2-5; no reliable D call. Between the trimmed V and J ends, which lost 5 bases and 3 bases, there was a span of 10 bases. The germline CDR1 and CDR2 sequences are SGHTA and FQGNSA. The CDR3 contains 13 residues.

This chain joins TRBV19 and TRBJ1-5; 9 bases map to TRBD1. Per germline, CDR1 LNHDA and CDR2 SQIVND (reference sequence). Trimming cost V 6 bases and J 10 bases; bases outside gene matches: 13. The CDR3 loop spans 15 amino acids. CDR3: CASSSGTGSLGPQHF. The DNA of the CDR3 is TGTGCCAGTAGCTCCGGGACAGGGAGCTTGGGACCCCAGCATTTT.

The chain carries TRBV30 and TRBJ1-3, with 7 bases identical to TRBD1. The CDR3 length is 15 residues. The germline V gene has CDR1 GTSNPN and CDR2 SVGIG (reference sequence). J gave up 0 bases and V 3 bases, and 5 bases lay outside the gene matches. This CDR3 is CAWSGGTDSGNTIYF. The CDR3 coding sequence is TGTGCCTGGAGCGGAGGGACAGACTCTGGAAACACCATATATTTT.

The V and J genes are TRBV20-1 and TRBJ1-1; D might be TRBD1 (6 bases). Trimming shortened V by 5 bases and J by 12 bases, and 16 bases separated the two germline ends. Germline loops: CDR1 DFQATT, CDR2 SNEGSKA (reference sequence). The CDR3 is made up of 11 amino acids. Written as DNA, the CDR3 is TGCAGTGCTCCCGGGCGAGGGGACACTTTCTTT. Encoded protein: CSAPGRGDTFF.

The chain joins TRBV6-6 to TRBJ1-4, with D tentatively TRBD1 (6 bases). The germline gives CDR1 MNHNY, CDR2 SVGAGI (reference sequence). This CDR3 contains 16 residues. Trimming took 5 bases from V and 3 from J, leaving 16 bases between them. The DNA of the CDR3 is TGTGCCAGCAGTCCCGCCCAGGGGAAAGCTAATGAAAAACTGTTTTTT. As protein: CASSPAQGKANEKLFF.

CDR3 region: CASSQGLGGRYYGYTF. The CDR3 DNA is TGTGCCAGCAGCCAAGGCTTAGGGGGACGGTACTATGGCTACACCTTC. This chain links TRBV3-1 (or the pseudogene TRBV3-2) with TRBJ1-2, with D tentatively TRBD1 (6 bases). CDR1 and CDR2 (germline): LGHDT, YNNKEL (reference sequence). The CDR3 length is 16 residues. The ends were cut back, 1 base at V and 3 bases at J, with 15 bases in the middle.

The chain couples TRBV28 to TRBJ2-1; 10 bases fit TRBD1. Germline V CDR1 and CDR2: MDHEN, SYDVKM. With 3 bases clipped from V and 2 bases from J, the junction kept 1 base outside the gene matches. This CDR3 has 15 amino acids. The CDR3 sequence is CASSFGTGAYNEQFF. In DNA form, the CDR3 reads TGTGCCAGCAGTTTCGGGACAGGGGCCTACAATGAGCAGTTCTTC.

J is TRBJ1-2 and V is TRBV3-1 (or the pseudogene TRBV3-2); unclear D gene. Trimming cost V 2 bases and J 6 bases, with 13 bases left between them. This CDR3 contains 14 residues. The germline CDR1 and CDR2 sequences are LGHDT and YNNKEL (reference sequence). The CDR3 sequence is CASSQSVTPNGYTF. The CDR3 region has the DNA TGTGCCAGCAGCCAATCTGTGACTCCTAATGGCTACACCTTC.

This clone was seen only a few times. The chain recombines TRBV6-4 with TRBJ2-1; 10 positions agree with TRBD2. Germline trimming cut 3 bases from V and 9 bases from J; bases unmatched to any gene: 8. Germline CDR1 is MRHNA and CDR2 is SNTAGT. CDR3 length: 15 residues. The CDR3 loop reads CASSERLAGGGEQFF. DNA for the CDR3: TGTGCCAGCAGTGAAAGACTAGCGGGCGGGGGTGAGCAGTTCTTC.

The rearrangement links TRBV5-6 to TRBJ1-1; D is possibly TRBD1 (5 bases). CDR3 size: 16 residues. Trimming left V 0 bases short and J 1 base short, with 13 bases between. The germline V gene encodes CDR1 SGHDT and CDR2 YYEEEE. For the CDR3, the DNA is TGTGCCAGCAGCTTGGCGTCGGGGGGGTCGAACACTGAAGCTTTCTTT. Its translation: CASSLASGGSNTEAFF.

This clone was counted a few times. The genes are TRBV7-3 and TRBJ1-6; the match to TRBD1 covers 7 bases. From germline, CDR1 is SGHTA and CDR2 FQGTGA. Losses at the gene ends were 4 bases for V and 9 bases for J; bases not matched to a gene: 9. This CDR3 is built from 15 residues. The CDR3 sequence is CASSYQGGGSSPLHF. The CDR3 DNA follows: TGTGCCAGCAGCTACCAAGGAGGGGGCTCTTCACCCCTCCACTTT.

The chain combines TRBV5-1 with TRBJ1-4; TRBD1 matches at 8 bases. V was clipped by 4 bases and J by 6 bases; unmatched bases: 5. The CDR3 has 14 amino acids. From germline, CDR1 is SGHRS and CDR2 YFSETQ. The CDR3 reads CASSEDRGDEKLFF. As DNA, the CDR3 is TGCGCCAGCAGCGAAGACAGGGGAGATGAAAAACTGTTTTTT.

This sequence joins TRBV27 and TRBJ1-2; TRBD1 matches 7 bases. Germline CDR1 and CDR2: MNHEY and SMNVEV (reference sequence). The CDR3 sequence is 18 residues long. J lost 0 bases, V lost 5 bases, and 15 bases had no gene match. For the CDR3, the DNA is TGTGCCAGCAGTGCCCCTGACAGGGTCGTACTAGCTAACTATGGCTACACCTTC. Its translation is CASSAPDRVVLANYGYTF.

V is TRBV6-5 and J is TRBJ1-1; no reliable D call. There are 14 residues in the CDR3. Germline CDR1 and CDR2: MNHEY and SVGAGI. V gave up 4 bases and J gave up 10 bases, with 19 bases separating them. In nucleotides, the CDR3 is TGTGCCAGCAGTTTAGAAGGAGGAAGGTGGAGAGCTTTCTTT. As protein: CASSLEGGRWRAFF.

This clone has just a few counts. The chain employs TRBV7-2 and TRBJ2-3; TRBD2 matches at 9 bases. The CDR3 spans 16 residues. Germline values: CDR1 SGHTA, CDR2 FQGNSA. The J segment lost 2 bases and the V segment lost 5 bases, leaving 8 bases of the junction unmatched. The DNA of the CDR3 is TGTGCCAGCAGCACATTAGCGGGGGCCCTCACAGATACGCAGTATTTT. It encodes CASSTLAGALTDTQYF.

The chain employs TRBV6-6 and TRBJ2-4; 9 positions agree with TRBD1. V trimming: 8 bases; J trimming: 6 bases; junction bases outside the gene matches: 8. The germline V gene has CDR1 MNHNY and CDR2 SVGAGI (reference sequence). The CDR3 loop spans 14 amino acids. CDR3 nucleotides: TGTGCCAGCTGGACAGGGGAGTATCGAAACATTCAGTACTTC. This codes for CASWTGEYRNIQYF.

The V gene is TRBV6-4, the J gene TRBJ2-3, with 7 bases fitting TRBD1. Trimming cost V 4 bases and J 1 base; bases outside gene matches: 5. This CDR3 contains 15 residues. Per germline, CDR1 MRHNA and CDR2 SNTAGT. The chain's CDR3 is CASSAGQVRTDTQYF. CDR3 sequence (DNA): TGTGCCAGCAGTGCAGGACAGGTGCGCACAGATACGCAGTATTTT.

This sequence joins TRBV20-1 and TRBJ2-2; D unclear. V lost 3 bases and J lost 6, with 11 bases in between. The CDR3 sequence is 13 residues long. Germline CDR1 DFQATT, CDR2 SNEGSKA (reference sequence). The CDR3 region has the DNA TGCAGTGCTAGTGGTCTGGCGGCCGGGGAGCTGTTTTTT. Protein sequence: CSASGLAAGELFF.

The genes are TRBV2 and TRBJ1-5, with D tentatively TRBD1 (6 bases). Trimming took off 7 bases at V and 3 bases at J, with 13 bases between the two ends. CDR1 and CDR2 (germline): SNHLY, FYNNEI. The CDR3 contains 14 residues. The CDR3 reads CASKVTGDNQPQHF. CDR3 coding DNA: TGTGCCAGCAAGGTGACAGGAGACAATCAGCCCCAGCATTTT.

This clone was detected only a few times. This chain joins TRBV29-1 and TRBJ2-1, with 9 positions matching TRBD1. CDR3 length: 12 amino acids. Germline V lookup: CDR1 SQVTM, CDR2 ANQGSEA. Germline trimming cut 4 bases from V and 10 bases from J; bases unmatched to any gene: 5. The CDR3 nucleotides are TGCAGCGTTGGGACAGGGGAGGGCGAGCAGTTCTTC. This encodes CSVGTGEGEQFF.

This clone was counted between two and nine times. The rearrangement joins TRBV28 to TRBJ1-2; D might be TRBD1 (6 bases). Trimming shortened V by 5 bases and J by 5 bases, and 18 bases separated the two germline ends. CDR1 is MDHEN, CDR2 SYDVKM, per germline. The CDR3 is 15 amino acids. In DNA, the CDR3 is TGTGCCAGCAGTATTCCCCGGACAGTAGGATATGGCTACACCTTC. Protein product: CASSIPRTVGYGYTF.

V gene TRBV6-5 combines with J gene TRBJ2-7; 8 bases are a match to TRBD1. Per the germline V gene, CDR1 is MNHEY and CDR2 is SVGAGI. The CDR3 is 15 residues long. V lost 0 bases and J lost 6; bases outside the gene matches: 7. The DNA of the CDR3 is TGTGCCAGCAGTTACTCCGGACAGGGATCCGGCGAGCAGTACTTC. This codes for CASSYSGQGSGEQYF.

This clone was picked up many times. The V and J genes are TRBV19 and TRBJ1-2, with TRBD1 matching 9 bases. CDR1 LNHDA and CDR2 SQIVND come from the germline V gene (reference sequence). Germline trimming cut 6 bases from V and 5 bases from J; bases unmatched to any gene: 7. CDR3 length: 14 amino acids. The CDR3 loop is CASRDRDRAYGYTF. For the CDR3, the DNA is TGTGCCAGTAGGGACCGGGACAGGGCTTATGGCTACACCTTC.

This clone was seen only a few times. The V and J genes are TRBV19 and TRBJ1-1; D may be TRBD1 (6 bases). Germline CDR1 LNHDA, CDR2 SQIVND (reference sequence). The CDR3 runs to 13 residues. The V end was cut by 3 bases, the J end by 5 bases, with 10 bases between. The CDR3 is CASSIQGQTEAFF. The CDR3 nucleotides read TGTGCCAGTAGTATCCAGGGGCAGACTGAAGCTTTCTTT.

The chain carries TRBV5-8 and TRBJ1-2, with D hard to call. This CDR3 contains 13 residues. Trimming shortened V by 1 base and J by 0 bases, and 4 bases separated the two germline ends. Germline V CDR1 and CDR2: SGHTS, YDEGEE. The CDR3 region has the DNA TGTGCCAGCAGCTTGCCAGCTAACTATGGCTACACCTTC. Amino acid sequence: CASSLPANYGYTF.

V usage is TRBV19 and J usage is TRBJ1-3; TRBD1 is a possible D gene (5 bases). Germline CDR1 reads LNHDA; CDR2 reads SQIVND (reference sequence). Deletions cut 5 bases from V and 3 bases from J, with 8 bases between. CDR3 size: 13 residues. The CDR3 reads CASSRQFGNTIYF. The CDR3 coding sequence is TGTGCCAGTAGTCGACAGTTTGGAAACACCATATATTTT.

This chain connects TRBV5-8 to TRBJ1-1; D is undetermined. The CDR3 is 12 amino acids. Trimming left V 4 bases short and J 7 bases short, with 11 bases between. Germline V lookup: CDR1 SGHTS, CDR2 YDEGEE. CDR3 nucleotide sequence: TGTGCCAGCAGCCGGAGGACTGATGAAGCTTTCTTT. Translated: CASSRRTDEAFF.

This clone occurred many times. The junction departs from germline at one end; a sequencing error may be responsible. The chain links TRBV9 to TRBJ1-5, with D unclear. This CDR3 contains 15 residues. Germline loops: CDR1 SGDLS, CDR2 YYNGEE. CDR3 in DNA: TGTGCCAGCAGCGTAGAAGGCAGGTCCAATGAGCCCCAGCATTTT. This translates into CASSVEGRSNEPQHF.

The chain recombines TRBV28 with TRBJ2-5; TRBD2 agrees at 10 bases. V was clipped by 5 bases and J by 3 bases; unmatched bases: 9. The CDR3 runs to 16 residues. The germline gives CDR1 MDHEN, CDR2 SYDVKM. The CDR3 protein is CASSSLAGAEKETQYF. The CDR3 DNA reads TGTGCCAGCAGTAGTCTAGCGGGGGCCGAAAAAGAGACCCAGTACTTC.